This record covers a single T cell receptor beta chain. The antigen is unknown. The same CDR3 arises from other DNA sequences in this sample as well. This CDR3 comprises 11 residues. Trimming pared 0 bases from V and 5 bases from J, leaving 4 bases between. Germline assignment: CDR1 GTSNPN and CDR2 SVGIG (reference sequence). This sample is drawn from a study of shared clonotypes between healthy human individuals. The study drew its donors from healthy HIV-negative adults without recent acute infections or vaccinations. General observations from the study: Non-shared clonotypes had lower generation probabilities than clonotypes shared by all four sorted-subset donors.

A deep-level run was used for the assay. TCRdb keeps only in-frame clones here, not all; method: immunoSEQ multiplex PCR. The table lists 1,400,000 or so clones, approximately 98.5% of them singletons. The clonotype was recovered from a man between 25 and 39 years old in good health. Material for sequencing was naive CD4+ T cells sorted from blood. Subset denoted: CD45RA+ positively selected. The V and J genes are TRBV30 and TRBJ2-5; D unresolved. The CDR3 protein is CAWSVGETQYF. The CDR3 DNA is TGTGCCTGGAGTGTAGGCGAGACCCAGTACTTC.